This entry features one T cell receptor (beta chain) sequence. The study recruited people aged about 18 to 95 years across about two dozen US areas. Two negative PCRs, clearance, or symptom resolution characterized the recovered Cohort 3 donors. The CDR3 covers 14 residues. The ends were cut back, 7 bases at V and 1 base at J, with 13 bases in the middle. Germline lookup yields CDR1 SNHLY and CDR2 FYNNEI. The data were produced by immunoSEQ multiplex PCR, yet TCRdb's version contains in-frame clones alone and is incomplete. Found here are 150,000 or so clones, 78% of them singletons; the top ten hold around 6%. This specimen belongs to a study of blood T cell repertoires in COVID-19. Study overall: PBMCs, B-cell-depleted T cells, or T cells provided the cDNA or gDNA that made up the material.

The chain is built from TRBV2 and TRBJ1-1; D possibly corresponds to TRBD1 (6 bases). This receptor was identified in a woman in her fifties or sixties who had recovered from COVID-19. The sequenced sample consisted of PBMCs or T cells enriched from blood (not recorded which). The CDR3 nucleotides are TGTGCCAGCACTCCCATACAGGGGAACACTGAAGCTTTCTTT. Its translation: CASTPIQGNTEAFF.